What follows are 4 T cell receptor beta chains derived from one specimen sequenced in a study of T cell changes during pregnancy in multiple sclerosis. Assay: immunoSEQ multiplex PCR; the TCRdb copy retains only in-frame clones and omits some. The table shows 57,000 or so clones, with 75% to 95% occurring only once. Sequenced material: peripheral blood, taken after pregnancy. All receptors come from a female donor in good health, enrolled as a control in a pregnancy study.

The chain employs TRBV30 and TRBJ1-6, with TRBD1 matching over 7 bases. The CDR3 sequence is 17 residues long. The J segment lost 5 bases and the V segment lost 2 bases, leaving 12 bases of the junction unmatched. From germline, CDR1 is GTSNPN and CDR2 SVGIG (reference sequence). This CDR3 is CAWSLPRTGTDNSPLHF. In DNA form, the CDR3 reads TGTGCCTGGAGTTTACCTAGGACCGGGACAGATAATTCACCCCTCCACTTT. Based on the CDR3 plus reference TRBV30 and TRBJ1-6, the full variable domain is SQTIHQWPATLVQPVGSPLSLECTVEGTSNPNLYWYRQAAGRGLQLLFYSVGIGQISSEVPQNLSASRPQDRQFILSSKKLLLSDSGFYLCAWSLPRTGTDNSPLHFGNGTRLTVT.

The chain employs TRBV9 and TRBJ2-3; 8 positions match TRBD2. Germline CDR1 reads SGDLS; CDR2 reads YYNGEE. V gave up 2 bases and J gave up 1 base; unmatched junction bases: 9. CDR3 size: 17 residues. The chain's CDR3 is CASSVSTSATRTDTQYF. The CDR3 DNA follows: TGTGCCAGCAGCGTCTCGACTAGCGCAACCCGCACAGATACGCAGTATTTT.

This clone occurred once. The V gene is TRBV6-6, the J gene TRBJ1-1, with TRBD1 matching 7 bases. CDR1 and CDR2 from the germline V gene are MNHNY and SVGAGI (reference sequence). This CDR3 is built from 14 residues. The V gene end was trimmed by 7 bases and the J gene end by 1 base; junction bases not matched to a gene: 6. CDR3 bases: TGTGCCAGCACCCAGTGGGACAGGAACACTGAAGCTTTCTTT. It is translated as CASTQWDRNTEAFF.

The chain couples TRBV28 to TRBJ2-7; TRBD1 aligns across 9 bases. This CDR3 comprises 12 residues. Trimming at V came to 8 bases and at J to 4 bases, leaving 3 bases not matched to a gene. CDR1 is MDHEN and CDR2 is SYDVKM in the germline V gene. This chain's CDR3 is CASGQGRYEQYF. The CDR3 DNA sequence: TGTGCCAGCGGACAGGGGAGGTACGAGCAGTACTTC.